Each of the 14 T cell receptor beta chains below was sequenced from the same sample in a study of T cell responses to AZD1222 COVID-19 vaccine. Measured with immunoSEQ multiplex PCR; TCRdb has only the in-frame clones, and not every one. Among about 94,000 clones listed, approximately 88% were seen once. Sample: peripheral blood, taken 28 days after the second AZD1222 dose. The receptor set was obtained from an adult who received the AZD1222 COVID-19 vaccine.

As DNA, the CDR3 is TGTGCCATCAGTGGGGGAGGGGACCGCAGCACAGATACGCAGTATTTT. This encodes CAISGGGDRSTDTQYF. The rearrangement joins TRBV10-3 to TRBJ2-3; 7 bases align to TRBD2. V was clipped by 4 bases and J by 0 bases; unmatched bases: 7. The CDR3 spans 16 residues. Germline V lookup: CDR1 ENHRY, CDR2 SYGVKD.

V and J are TRBV7-2 and TRBJ1-1, with a possible D match to TRBD1 (5 bases). The ends were cut back, 1 base at V and 4 bases at J, with 13 bases in the middle. CDR1 is SGHTA, CDR2 FQGNSA, per germline. CDR3 length: 15 amino acids. The CDR3 region has the DNA TGTGCCAGCAGCTTAGTATTGGGACGTGGCACTGAAGCTTTCTTT. This codes for CASSLVLGRGTEAFF.

This clone has a handful of counts. The chain carries TRBV4-2 and TRBJ1-2; no reliable D call. Germline lookup yields CDR1 LGHNA and CDR2 YNFKEQ. The CDR3 is 13 residues long. V lost 0 bases to trimming and J lost 6 bases, with 8 bases between them. The CDR3 sequence is CASSQEGYDGYTF. CDR3 sequence (DNA): TGTGCCAGCAGCCAAGAGGGGTACGATGGCTACACCTTC.

This rearrangement joins TRBV9 to TRBJ2-5; TRBD2 agrees at 8 bases. The germline V gene has CDR1 SGDLS and CDR2 YYNGEE. Trimming cost V 3 bases and J 4 bases; bases outside gene matches: 17. The CDR3 is made up of 18 amino acids. The CDR3 protein is CASSGSPGGQAPGETQYF. CDR3 nucleotide sequence: TGTGCCAGCAGCGGCAGCCCGGGGGGGCAAGCGCCCGGAGAGACCCAGTACTTC.

The rearrangement joins TRBV5-1 to TRBJ2-1; 11 bases agree with TRBD2. The CDR3 sequence is 14 residues long. Losses at the gene ends were 1 base for V and 8 bases for J; bases not matched to a gene: 2. Germline V gene sequence: CDR1 SGHRS, CDR2 YFSETQ. CDR3 amino acids: CASSLTSGSYEQFF. The CDR3 DNA follows: TGCGCCAGCAGCTTGACTAGCGGGAGCTATGAGCAGTTCTTC. Looking up the rest from reference TRBV5-1 and TRBJ2-1 gives the full variable domain: KAGVTQTPRYLIKTRGQQVTLSCSPISGHRSVSWYQQTPGQGLQFLFEYFSETQRNKGNFPGRFSGRQFSNSRSEMNVSTLELGDSALYLCASSLTSGSYEQFFGPGTRLTVL.

The V and J genes are TRBV14 and TRBJ2-3; TRBD2 aligns across 12 bases. Germline-derived CDR1 and CDR2 are SGHDN and FVKESK. V trimming: 4 bases; J trimming: 3 bases; junction bases outside the gene matches: 2. The CDR3 sequence is 15 residues long. CDR3 DNA sequence: TGTGCCAGCAGCCGAACTAGCGGGAGGACAGATACGCAGTATTTT. This translates into CASSRTSGRTDTQYF.

The rearrangement joins TRBV7-2 to TRBJ2-1, with 9 bases fitting TRBD1. J was trimmed by 8 bases and V by 5 bases; bases with no gene match: 10. The length of the CDR3 is 15 residues. CDR1 is SGHTA, CDR2 FQGNSA, per germline. CDR3 amino acids: CASSTGTGSDDEQFF. The DNA of the CDR3 is TGTGCCAGCAGCACCGGGACAGGGAGTGACGATGAGCAGTTCTTC.

The chain links TRBV19 to TRBJ1-4; D gene ambiguous. Germline V gene data show CDR1 as LNHDA and CDR2 as SQIVND (reference sequence). The V end lost 10 bases, the J end lost 2 bases, and 14 bases lay between the germline ends. The CDR3 is 14 amino acids. DNA for the CDR3: TGTGCCACCGGATTGGGCGGGACTAATGAAAAACTGTTTTTT. Translating it yields CATGLGGTNEKLFF.

The chain joins TRBV6-2 or TRBV6-3 to TRBJ2-3; possible D gene TRBD1, 5 bases. Trimming stripped 4 bases from V and 2 bases from J, with 13 bases between. Germline CDR1 MNHEY, CDR2 SVGEGT. CDR3 length equals 15 residues. CDR3 nucleotides: TGTGCCAGCAGTTCGCCCGACAGATCCACAGATACGCAGTATTTT. Translation gives CASSSPDRSTDTQYF.

This chain connects TRBV5-1 to TRBJ2-1, with 9 positions matching TRBD2. CDR3 length: 13 residues. The J segment lost 9 bases and the V segment lost 4 bases, leaving 5 bases of the junction unmatched. The germline V gene has CDR1 SGHRS and CDR2 YFSETQ. CDR3 nucleotide sequence: TGCGCCAGCAGCGTAGCGGGAGTGCTTGAGCAGTTCTTC. Amino acid sequence: CASSVAGVLEQFF.

The V call is TRBV28, the J call TRBJ1-2, with D possibly matching TRBD1 (5 bases). CDR1 and CDR2 (germline): MDHEN, SYDVKM. V shed 2 bases and J shed 8 bases, with 15 bases lying between them. The CDR3 totals 14 residues. The chain's CDR3 is CASSLPYGADGYTF. The CDR3, as DNA: TGTGCCAGCAGTTTACCCTATGGGGCCGACGGCTACACCTTC.

The V call is TRBV23-1, the J call TRBJ2-1; 12 bases line up with TRBD2. TRBV23-1 falls under the ORF class, with uncertain function. Trimming at V came to 0 bases and at J to 12 bases, leaving 6 bases not matched to a gene. The CDR3 extends over 15 amino acids. CDR3 nucleotide sequence: TGCGCCAGCAGTCAATCCCGACTAGCGGGAGAATCGCAGTTCTTC. Encoded protein: CASSQSRLAGESQFF.

J is TRBJ2-7 and V is TRBV7-2; possibly TRBD2 for D (6 bases). Deletions cut 5 bases from V and 4 bases from J, with 15 bases between. The CDR3 length is 14 residues. CDR1 is SGHTA and CDR2 is FQGNSA in the germline V gene. CDR3 in DNA: TGTGCCAGCAGCCCGTCGGGCGGGGCTTACGAGCAGTACTTC. It encodes CASSPSGGAYEQYF. Together with reference TRBV7-2 and TRBJ2-7, the CDR3 gives the full variable domain: GAGVSQSPSNKVTEKGKDVELRCDPISGHTALYWYRQSLGQGLEFLIYFQGNSAPDKSGLPSDRFSAERTGGSVSTLTIQRTQQEDSAVYLCASSPSGGAYEQYFGPGTRLTVT.

This clone was recorded only once. The gene calls are TRBV30 and TRBJ2-6; no firm D call. CDR3 length: 12 amino acids. The germline V gene encodes CDR1 GTSNPN and CDR2 SVGIG (reference sequence). Trimming took off 7 bases at V and 2 bases at J, with 6 bases between the two ends. Here the CDR3 reads CASKAGANVLTF. The CDR3 DNA reads TGTGCCTCTAAGGCTGGGGCCAACGTCCTGACTTTC.